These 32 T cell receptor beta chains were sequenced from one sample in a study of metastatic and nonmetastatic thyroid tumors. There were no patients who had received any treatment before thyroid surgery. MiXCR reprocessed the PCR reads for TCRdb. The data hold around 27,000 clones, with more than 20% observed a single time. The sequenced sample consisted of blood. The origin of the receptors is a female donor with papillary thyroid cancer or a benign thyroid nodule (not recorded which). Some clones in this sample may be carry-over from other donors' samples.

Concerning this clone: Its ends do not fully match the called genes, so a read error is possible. Written as DNA, the CDR3 is TGTGCCAGCAGTTGGGGTAGGACATCGGAGGGCTACTCCTTC. It specifies CASSWGRTSEGYSF. The rearrangement joins TRBV6-2 or TRBV6-3 to TRBJ1-2; D is possibly TRBD1 (5 bases). The CDR3 consists of 14 residues. The germline V gene encodes CDR1 MNHEY and CDR2 SVGEGT.

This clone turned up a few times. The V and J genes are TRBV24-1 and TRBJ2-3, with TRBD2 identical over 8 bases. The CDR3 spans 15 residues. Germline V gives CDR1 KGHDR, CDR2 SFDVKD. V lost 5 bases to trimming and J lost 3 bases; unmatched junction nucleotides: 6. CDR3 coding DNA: TGTGCCACCAGTGGTTTCGGGAGGGATACAGATACGCAGTATTTT. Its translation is CATSGFGRDTDTQYF.

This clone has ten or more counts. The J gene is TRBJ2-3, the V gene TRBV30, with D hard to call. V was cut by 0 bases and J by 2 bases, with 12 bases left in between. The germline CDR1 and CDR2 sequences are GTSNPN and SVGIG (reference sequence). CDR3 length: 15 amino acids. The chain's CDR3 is CAWSVPADFTDTQYF. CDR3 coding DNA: TGTGCCTGGAGTGTACCGGCAGACTTCACAGATACGCAGTATTTT.

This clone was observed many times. The CDR3 loop is CAIPLGREGETQYF. CDR3 DNA sequence: TGTGCCATCCCCCTCGGGCGGGAAGGAGAGACCCAGTACTTC. The rearrangement uses TRBV2 and TRBJ2-5, with TRBD2 as a possible D gene (6 bases). V dropped 10 bases and J dropped 4 bases, with 19 bases sitting between them. The CDR3 loop spans 14 amino acids. Germline V lookup: CDR1 SNHLY, CDR2 FYNNEI.

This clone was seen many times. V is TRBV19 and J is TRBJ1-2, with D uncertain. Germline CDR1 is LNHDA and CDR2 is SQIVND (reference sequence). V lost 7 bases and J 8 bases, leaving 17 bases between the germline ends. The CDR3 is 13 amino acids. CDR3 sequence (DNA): TGTGCCAGTACTACCTCTCGATCGGGGGGCTACACCTTC. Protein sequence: CASTTSRSGGYTF.

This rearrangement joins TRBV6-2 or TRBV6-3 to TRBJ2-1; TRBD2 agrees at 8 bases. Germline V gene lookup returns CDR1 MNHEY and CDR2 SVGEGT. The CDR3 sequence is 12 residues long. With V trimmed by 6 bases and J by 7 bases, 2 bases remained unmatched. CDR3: CASRSGGNEQFF. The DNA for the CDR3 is TGTGCCAGCAGATCGGGGGGGAATGAGCAGTTCTTC.

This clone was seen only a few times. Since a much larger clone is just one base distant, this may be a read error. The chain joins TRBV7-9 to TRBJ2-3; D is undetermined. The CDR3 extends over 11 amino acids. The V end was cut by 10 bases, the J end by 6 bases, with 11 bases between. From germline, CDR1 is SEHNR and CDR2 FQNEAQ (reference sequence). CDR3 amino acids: CANLLVDTQYF. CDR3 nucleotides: TGTGCCAATCTACTGGTGGATACGCAGTATTTT.

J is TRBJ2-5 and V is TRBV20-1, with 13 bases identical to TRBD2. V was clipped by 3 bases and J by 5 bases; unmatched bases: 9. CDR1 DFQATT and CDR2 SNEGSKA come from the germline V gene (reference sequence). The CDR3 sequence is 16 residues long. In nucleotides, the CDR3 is TGCAGTGCTAGCTGGGAACTAGCGGGAGGGGGGGAGACCCAGTACTTC. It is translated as CSASWELAGGGETQYF.

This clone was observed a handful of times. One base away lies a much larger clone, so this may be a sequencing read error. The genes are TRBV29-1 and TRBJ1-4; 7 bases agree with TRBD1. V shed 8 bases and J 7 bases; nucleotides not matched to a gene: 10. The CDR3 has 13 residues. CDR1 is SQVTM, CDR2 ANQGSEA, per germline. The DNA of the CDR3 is TGCAGCTTCCAACTGACAGGGTCTGAAAAACTGTTTTTT. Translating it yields CSFQLTGSEKLFF.

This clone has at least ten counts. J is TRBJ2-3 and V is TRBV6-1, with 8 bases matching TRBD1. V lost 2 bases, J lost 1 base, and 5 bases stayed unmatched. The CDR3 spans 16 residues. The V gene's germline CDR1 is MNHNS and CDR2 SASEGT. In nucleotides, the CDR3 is TGTGCCAGCAGTGAACCTCCGGGACAGGGCACAGATACGCAGTATTTT. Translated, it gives CASSEPPGQGTDTQYF.

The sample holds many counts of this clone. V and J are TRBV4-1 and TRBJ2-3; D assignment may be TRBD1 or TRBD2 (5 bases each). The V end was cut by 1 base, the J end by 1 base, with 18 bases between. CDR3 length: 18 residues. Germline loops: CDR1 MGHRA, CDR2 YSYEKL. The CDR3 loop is CASSQGARVQGGTDTQYF. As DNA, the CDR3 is TGCGCCAGCAGCCAAGGCGCTCGCGTGCAGGGAGGCACAGATACGCAGTATTTT.

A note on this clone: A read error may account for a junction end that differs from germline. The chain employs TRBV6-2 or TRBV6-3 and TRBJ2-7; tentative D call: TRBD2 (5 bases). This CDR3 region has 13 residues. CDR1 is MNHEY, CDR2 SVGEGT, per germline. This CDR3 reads CASTLAGRYEKSF. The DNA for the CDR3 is TGTGCCAGCACTCTAGCCGGGCGCTACGAGAAGTCCTTC.

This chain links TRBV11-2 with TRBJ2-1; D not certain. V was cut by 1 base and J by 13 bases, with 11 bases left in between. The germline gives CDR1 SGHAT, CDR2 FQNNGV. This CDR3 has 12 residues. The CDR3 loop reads CASSLVESAQFF. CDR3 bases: TGTGCCAGCAGCTTAGTGGAATCTGCCCAGTTCTTC.

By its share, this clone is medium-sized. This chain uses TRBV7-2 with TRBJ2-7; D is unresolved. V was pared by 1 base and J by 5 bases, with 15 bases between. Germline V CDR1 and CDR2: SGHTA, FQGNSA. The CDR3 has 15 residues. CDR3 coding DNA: TGTGCCAGCAGCTTAGGAGCCAGTCCCTACCACGAGCAGTACTTC. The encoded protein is CASSLGASPYHEQYF.

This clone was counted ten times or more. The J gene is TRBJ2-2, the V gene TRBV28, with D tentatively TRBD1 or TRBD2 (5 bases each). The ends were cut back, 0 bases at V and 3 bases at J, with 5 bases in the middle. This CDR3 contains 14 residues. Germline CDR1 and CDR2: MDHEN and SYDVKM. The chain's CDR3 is CASSLWGDTGELFF. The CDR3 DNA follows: TGTGCCAGCAGTTTATGGGGGGACACCGGGGAGCTGTTTTTT. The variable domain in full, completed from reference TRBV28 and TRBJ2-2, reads DVKVTQSSRYLVKRTGEKVFLECVQDMDHENMFWYRQDPGLGLRLIYFSYDVKMKEKGDIPEGYSVSREKKERFSLILESASTNQTSMYLCASSLWGDTGELFFGEGSRLTVL.

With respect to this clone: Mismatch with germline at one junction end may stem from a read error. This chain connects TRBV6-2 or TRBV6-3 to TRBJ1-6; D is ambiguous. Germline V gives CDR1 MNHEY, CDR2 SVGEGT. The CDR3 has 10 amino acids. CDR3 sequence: CASSWSPHHF. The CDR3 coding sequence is TGTGCCAGCAGTTGGTCACCCCACCACTTT.

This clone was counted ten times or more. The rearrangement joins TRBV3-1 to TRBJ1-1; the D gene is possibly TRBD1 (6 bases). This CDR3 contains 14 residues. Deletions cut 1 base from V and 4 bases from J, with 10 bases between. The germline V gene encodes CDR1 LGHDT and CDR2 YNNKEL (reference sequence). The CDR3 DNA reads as TGTGCCAGCAGCCAAGTGGACAGTACCACTGAAGCTTTCTTT. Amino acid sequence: CASSQVDSTTEAFF.

The CDR3 loop reads CASDLGGNTEAFF. In nucleotides, the CDR3 is TGTGCCAGCGACTTAGGTGGGAACACTGAAGCTTTCTTT. The V and J genes are TRBV6-1 and TRBJ1-1; D not resolved. The CDR3 sequence is 13 residues long. V shed 8 bases and J shed 1 base, with 11 bases lying between them. The V gene's germline CDR1 is MNHNS and CDR2 SASEGT.

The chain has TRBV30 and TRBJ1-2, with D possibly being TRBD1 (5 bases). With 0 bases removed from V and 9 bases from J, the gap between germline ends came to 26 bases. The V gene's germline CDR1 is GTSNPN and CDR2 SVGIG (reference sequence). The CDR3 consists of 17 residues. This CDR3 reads CAWSVVPQGAPKSCYTF. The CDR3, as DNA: TGTGCCTGGAGTGTTGTGCCCCAAGGGGCGCCGAAGTCTTGCTACACCTTC.

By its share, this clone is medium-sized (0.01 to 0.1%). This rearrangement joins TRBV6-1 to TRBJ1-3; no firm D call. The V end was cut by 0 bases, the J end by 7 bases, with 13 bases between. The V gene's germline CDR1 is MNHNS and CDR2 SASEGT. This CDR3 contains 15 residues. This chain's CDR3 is CASSEAAGDHNTIYF. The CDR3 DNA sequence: TGTGCCAGCAGTGAAGCCGCCGGCGATCATAACACCATATATTTT.

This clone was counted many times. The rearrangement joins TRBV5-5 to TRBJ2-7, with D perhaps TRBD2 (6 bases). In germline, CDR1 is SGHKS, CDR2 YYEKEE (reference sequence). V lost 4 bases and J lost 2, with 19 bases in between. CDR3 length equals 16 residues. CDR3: CASSVGAGSLAYEQYF. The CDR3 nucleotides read TGTGCCAGCAGCGTAGGGGCGGGGTCACTGGCCTACGAGCAGTACTTC.

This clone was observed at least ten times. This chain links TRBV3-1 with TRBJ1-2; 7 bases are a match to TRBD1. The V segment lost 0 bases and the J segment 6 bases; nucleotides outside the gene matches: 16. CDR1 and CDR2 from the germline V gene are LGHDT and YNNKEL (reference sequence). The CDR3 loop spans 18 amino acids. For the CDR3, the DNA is TGTGCCAGCAGCCAAGAAATGGGACAGACACTGGGATCAAATGGCTACACCTTC. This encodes CASSQEMGQTLGSNGYTF.

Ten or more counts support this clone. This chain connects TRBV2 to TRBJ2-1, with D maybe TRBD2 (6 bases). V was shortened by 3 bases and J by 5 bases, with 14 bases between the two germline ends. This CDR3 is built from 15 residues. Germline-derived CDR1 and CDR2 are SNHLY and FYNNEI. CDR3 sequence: CASSEAVAADNEQFF. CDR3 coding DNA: TGTGCCAGCAGTGAGGCAGTAGCGGCAGACAATGAGCAGTTCTTC.

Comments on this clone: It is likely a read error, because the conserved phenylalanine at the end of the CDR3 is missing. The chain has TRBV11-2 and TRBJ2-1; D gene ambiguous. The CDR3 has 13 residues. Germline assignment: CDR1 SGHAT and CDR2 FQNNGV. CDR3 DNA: TGTGTCAGCAGCTCTGTGTCCTACAATGAGCAGTTCGTC. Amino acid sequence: CVSSSVSYNEQFV.

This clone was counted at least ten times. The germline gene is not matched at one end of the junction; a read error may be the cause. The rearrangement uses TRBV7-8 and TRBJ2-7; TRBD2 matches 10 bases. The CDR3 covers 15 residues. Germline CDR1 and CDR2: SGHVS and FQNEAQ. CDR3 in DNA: TGTGCCAGCAGCCTAGCGGGGGCTTATTTCTACGAGCAGTACTTC. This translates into CASSLAGAYFYEQYF.

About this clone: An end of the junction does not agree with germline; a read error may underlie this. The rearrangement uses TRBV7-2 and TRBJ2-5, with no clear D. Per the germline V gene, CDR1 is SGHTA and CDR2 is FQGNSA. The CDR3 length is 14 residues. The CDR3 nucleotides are TGTGCCAGCAGCTTAACGCTGTATCAAGAAACCCAGTACTTC. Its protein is CASSLTLYQETQYF. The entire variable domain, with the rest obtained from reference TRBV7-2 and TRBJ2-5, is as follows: GAGVSQSPSNKVTEKGKDVELRCDPISGHTALYWYRQSLGQGLEFLIYFQGNSAPDKSGLPSDRFSAERTGGSVSTLTIQRTQQEDSAVYLCASSLTLYQETQYFGPGTRLLVL.

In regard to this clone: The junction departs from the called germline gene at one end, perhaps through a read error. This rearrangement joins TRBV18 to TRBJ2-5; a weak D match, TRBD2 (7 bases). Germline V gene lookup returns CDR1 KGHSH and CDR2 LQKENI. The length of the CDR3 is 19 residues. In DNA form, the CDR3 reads TGTGCTAGCTCACACCGCCCGACTAGGGGGAGGGCCAAAGAAGAGACCCAGTACTTC. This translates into CASSHRPTRGRAKEETQYF.

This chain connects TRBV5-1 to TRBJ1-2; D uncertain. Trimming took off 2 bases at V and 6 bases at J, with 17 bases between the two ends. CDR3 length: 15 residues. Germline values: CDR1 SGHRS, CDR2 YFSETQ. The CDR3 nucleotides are TGCGCCAGCAGCTTACTCCCCAGTTCTATCAATGGCTACACCTTC. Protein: CASSLLPSSINGYTF.

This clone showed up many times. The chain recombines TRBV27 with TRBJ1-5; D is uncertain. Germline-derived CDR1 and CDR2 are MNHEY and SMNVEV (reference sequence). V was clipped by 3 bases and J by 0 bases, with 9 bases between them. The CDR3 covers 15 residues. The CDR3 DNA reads TGTGCCAGCAGTTTTTACGGCTATAGCAATCAGCCCCAGCATTTT. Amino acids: CASSFYGYSNQPQHF.

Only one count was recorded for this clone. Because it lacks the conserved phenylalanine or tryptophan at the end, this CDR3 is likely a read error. The CDR3 here is CASRLVDREAFC. The CDR3 DNA reads TGTGCCAGCAGGCTCGTTGACAGAGAAGCTTTCTGT. The chain combines TRBV6-1 with TRBJ1-1, with D possibly TRBD1 on 5 matching bases. The CDR3 runs to 12 residues. Trimming shortened V by 6 bases and J by 8 bases, and 13 bases separated the two germline ends. Looked up from germline, CDR1 is MNHNS and CDR2 is SASEGT.

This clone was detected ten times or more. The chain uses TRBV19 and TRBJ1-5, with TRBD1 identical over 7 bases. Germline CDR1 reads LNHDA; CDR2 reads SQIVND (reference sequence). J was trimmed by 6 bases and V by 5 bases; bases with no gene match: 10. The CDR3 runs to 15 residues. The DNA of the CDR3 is TGTGCCAGTAGTCAAAATGACAGGGATTTTCAGCCCCAGCATTTT. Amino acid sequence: CASSQNDRDFQPQHF.

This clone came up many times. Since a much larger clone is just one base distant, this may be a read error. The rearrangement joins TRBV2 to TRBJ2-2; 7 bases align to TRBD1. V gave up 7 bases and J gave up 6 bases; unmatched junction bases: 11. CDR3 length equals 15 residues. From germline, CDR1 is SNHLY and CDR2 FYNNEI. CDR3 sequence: CASNPTDRVAGELFF. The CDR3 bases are TGTGCCAGCAATCCTACCGACAGGGTCGCCGGGGAGCTGTTTTTT.